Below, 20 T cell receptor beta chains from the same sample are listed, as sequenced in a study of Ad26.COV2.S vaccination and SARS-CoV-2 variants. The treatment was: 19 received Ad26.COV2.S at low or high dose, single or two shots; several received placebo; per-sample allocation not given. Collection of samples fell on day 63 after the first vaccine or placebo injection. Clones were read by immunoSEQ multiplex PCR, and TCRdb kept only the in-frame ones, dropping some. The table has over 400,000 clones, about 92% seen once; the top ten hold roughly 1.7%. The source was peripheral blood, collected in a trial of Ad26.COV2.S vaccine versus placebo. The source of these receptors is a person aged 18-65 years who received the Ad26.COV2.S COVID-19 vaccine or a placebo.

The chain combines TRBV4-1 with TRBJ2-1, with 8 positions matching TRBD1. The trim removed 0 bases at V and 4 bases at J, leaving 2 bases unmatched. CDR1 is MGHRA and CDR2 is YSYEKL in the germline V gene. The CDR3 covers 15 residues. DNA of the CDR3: TGCGCCAGCAGCCAAGACAGGGGGCAGTACAATGAGCAGTTCTTC. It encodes CASSQDRGQYNEQFF.

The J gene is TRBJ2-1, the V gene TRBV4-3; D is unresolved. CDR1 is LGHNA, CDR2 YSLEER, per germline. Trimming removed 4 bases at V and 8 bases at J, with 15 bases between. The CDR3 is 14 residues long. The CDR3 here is CASSPSDIYDEQFF. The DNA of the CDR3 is TGCGCCAGCAGCCCTTCAGATATTTACGATGAGCAGTTCTTC.

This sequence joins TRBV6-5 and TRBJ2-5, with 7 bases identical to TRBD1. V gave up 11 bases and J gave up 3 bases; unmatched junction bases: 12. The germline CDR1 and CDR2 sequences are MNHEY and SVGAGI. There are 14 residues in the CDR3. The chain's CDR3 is CAASRVGTEETQYF. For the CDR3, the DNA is TGTGCCGCCAGCAGGGTAGGGACAGAAGAGACCCAGTACTTC.

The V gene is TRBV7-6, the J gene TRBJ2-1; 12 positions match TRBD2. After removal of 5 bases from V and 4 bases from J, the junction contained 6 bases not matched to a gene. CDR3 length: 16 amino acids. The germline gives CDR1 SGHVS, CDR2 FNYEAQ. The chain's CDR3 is CASSQRLAGVYNEQFF. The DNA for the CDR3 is TGTGCCAGCAGCCAAAGACTAGCGGGGGTTTACAATGAGCAGTTCTTC. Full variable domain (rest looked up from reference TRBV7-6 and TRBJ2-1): GAGVSQSPRYKVTKRGQDVALRCDPISGHVSLYWYRQALGQGPEFLTYFNYEAQQDKSGLPNDRFSAERPEGSISTLTIQRTEQRDSAMYRCASSQRLAGVYNEQFFGPGTRLTVL.

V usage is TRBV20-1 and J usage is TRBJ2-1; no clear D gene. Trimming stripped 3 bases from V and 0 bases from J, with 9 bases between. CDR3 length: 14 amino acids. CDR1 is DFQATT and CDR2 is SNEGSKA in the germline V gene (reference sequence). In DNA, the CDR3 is TGCAGTGCTAGTACGGCATCCTCCTACAATGAGCAGTTCTTC. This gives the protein CSASTASSYNEQFF.

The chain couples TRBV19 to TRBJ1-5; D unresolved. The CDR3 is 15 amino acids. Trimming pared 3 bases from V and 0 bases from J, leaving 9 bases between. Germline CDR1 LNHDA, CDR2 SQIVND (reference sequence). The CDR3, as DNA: TGTGCCAGTAGTATTACAGTATATAGCAATCAGCCCCAGCATTTT. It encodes CASSITVYSNQPQHF.

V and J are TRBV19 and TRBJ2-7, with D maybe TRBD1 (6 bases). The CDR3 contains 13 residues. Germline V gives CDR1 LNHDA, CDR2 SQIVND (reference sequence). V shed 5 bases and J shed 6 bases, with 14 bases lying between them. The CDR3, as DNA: TGTGCCAGTAGTTCCAGGACAGCCGGCGAGCAGTACTTC. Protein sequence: CASSSRTAGEQYF.

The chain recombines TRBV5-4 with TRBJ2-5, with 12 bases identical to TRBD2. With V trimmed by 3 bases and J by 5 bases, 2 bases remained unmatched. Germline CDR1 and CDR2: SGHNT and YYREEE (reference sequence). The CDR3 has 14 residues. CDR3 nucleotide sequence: TGTGCCAGCAGCTCTAGCGGGGGGGCCGAGACCCAGTACTTC. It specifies CASSSSGGAETQYF. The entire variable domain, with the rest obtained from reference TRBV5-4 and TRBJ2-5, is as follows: ETGVTQSPTHLIKTRGQQVTLRCSSQSGHNTVSWYQQALGQGPQFIFQYYREEENGRGNFPPRFSGLQFPNYSSELNVNALELDDSALYLCASSSSGGAETQYFGPGTRLLVL.

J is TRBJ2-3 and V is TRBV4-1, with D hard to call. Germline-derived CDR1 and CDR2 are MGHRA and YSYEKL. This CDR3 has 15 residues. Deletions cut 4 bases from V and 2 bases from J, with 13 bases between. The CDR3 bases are TGCGCCAGCAGCCTTTCCATAAGCAACACAGATACGCAGTATTTT. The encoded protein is CASSLSISNTDTQYF.

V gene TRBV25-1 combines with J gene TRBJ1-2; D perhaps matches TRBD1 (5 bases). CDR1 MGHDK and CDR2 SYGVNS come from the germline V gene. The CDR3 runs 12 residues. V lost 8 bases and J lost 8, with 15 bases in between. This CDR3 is CASQQGLGGYTF. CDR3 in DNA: TGTGCCAGCCAGCAGGGTCTGGGGGGCTACACCTTC.

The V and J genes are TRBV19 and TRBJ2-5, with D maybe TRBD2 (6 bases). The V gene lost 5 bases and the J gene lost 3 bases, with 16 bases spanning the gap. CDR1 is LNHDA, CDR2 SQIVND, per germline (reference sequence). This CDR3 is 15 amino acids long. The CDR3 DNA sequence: TGTGCCAGTAGTGCCCAAGGAGGGTTGAAAGAGACCCAGTACTTC. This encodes CASSAQGGLKETQYF. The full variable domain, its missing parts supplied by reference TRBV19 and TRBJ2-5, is DGGITQSPKYLFRKEGQNVTLSCEQNLNHDAMYWYRQDPGQGLRLIYYSQIVNDFQKGDIAEGYSVSREKKESFPLTVTSAQKNPTAFYLCASSAQGGLKETQYFGPGTRLLVL.

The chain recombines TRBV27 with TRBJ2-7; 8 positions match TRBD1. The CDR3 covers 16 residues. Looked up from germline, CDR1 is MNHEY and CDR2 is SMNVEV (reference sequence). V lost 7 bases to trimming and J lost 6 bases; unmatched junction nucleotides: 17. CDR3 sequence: CASITGTGHFYSEQYF. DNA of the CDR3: TGTGCCAGCATTACCGGGACAGGCCATTTCTATAGCGAGCAGTACTTC.

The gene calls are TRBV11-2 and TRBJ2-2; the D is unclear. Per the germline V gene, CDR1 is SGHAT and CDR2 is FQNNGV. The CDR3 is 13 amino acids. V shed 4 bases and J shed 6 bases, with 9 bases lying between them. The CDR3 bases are TGTGCCAGCAGCTCCAATGGGCCCGGGGAGCTGTTTTTT. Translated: CASSSNGPGELFF.

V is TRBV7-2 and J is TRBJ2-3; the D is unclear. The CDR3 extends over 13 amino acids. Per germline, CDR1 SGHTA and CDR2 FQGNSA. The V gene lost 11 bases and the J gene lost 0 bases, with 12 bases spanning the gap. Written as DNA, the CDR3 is TGTGCCCACACCCCTCCCAGCACAGATACGCAGTATTTT. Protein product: CAHTPPSTDTQYF.

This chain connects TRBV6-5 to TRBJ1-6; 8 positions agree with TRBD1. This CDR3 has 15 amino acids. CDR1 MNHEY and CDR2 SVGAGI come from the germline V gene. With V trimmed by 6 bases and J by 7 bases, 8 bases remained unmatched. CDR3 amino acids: CASRSNRGANSPLHF. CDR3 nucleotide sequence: TGTGCCAGCAGATCGAACAGGGGGGCCAATTCACCCCTCCACTTT.

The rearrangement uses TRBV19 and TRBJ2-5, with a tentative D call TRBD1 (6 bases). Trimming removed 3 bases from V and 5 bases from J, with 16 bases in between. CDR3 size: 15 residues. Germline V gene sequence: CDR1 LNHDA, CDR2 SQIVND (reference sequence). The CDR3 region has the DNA TGTGCCAGTAGTATTTGGACAGCCCAAGGGGAGACCCAGTACTTC. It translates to CASSIWTAQGETQYF. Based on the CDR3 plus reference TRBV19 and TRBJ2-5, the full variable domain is DGGITQSPKYLFRKEGQNVTLSCEQNLNHDAMYWYRQDPGQGLRLIYYSQIVNDFQKGDIAEGYSVSREKKESFPLTVTSAQKNPTAFYLCASSIWTAQGETQYFGPGTRLLVL.

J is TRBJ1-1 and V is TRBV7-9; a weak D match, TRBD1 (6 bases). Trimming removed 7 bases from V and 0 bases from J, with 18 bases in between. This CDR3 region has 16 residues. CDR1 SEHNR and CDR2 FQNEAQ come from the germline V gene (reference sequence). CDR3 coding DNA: TGTGCCAGCACCATGGAGGGGGGCCAGATGAACACTGAAGCTTTCTTT. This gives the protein CASTMEGGQMNTEAFF.

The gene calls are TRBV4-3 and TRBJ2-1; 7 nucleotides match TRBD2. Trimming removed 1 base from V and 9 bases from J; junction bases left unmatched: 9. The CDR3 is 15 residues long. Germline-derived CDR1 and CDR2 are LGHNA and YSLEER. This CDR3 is CASSQGTRAGVEQFF. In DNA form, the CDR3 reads TGCGCCAGCAGCCAAGGGACTAGAGCAGGAGTTGAGCAGTTCTTC.

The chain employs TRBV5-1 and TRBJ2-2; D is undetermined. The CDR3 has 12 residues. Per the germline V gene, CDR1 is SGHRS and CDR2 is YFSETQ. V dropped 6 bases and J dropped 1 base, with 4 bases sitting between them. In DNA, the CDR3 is TGCGCCAGCAATCAGAACACCGGGGAGCTGTTTTTT. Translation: CASNQNTGELFF.

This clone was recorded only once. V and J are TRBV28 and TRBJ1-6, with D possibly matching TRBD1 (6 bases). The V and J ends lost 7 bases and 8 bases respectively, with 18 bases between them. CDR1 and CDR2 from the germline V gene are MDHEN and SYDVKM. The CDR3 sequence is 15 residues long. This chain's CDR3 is CASTPTGAGDSPLHF. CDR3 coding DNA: TGTGCCAGCACCCCGACGGGGGCAGGGGATTCACCCCTCCACTTT.